This record covers a single T cell receptor (beta chain). Its antigen remains undetermined. It has no much larger one-base neighbor in the sample; base qualities were not kept. This sample is drawn from a study of blood T cell repertoires in COVID-19 (dated by TCRdb to the early 2020s). Background on the whole study: Samples covering the acute and convalescent phases of COVID-19 were provided by collaborators in the United States, Italy and Spain. The prospective study material was composed of cDNA or gDNA derived from T cells, B-cell-depleted T cells, or PBMCs. The dataset comprised deeply sampled blood TCRbeta repertoires from subjects exposed to, actively infected with, or recovered from COVID-19. The repertoires were released in a freely available public database intended as a resource for research on the immune response to SARS-CoV-2. The samples were drawn from the first 160 participants of the ongoing ImmuneRACE study and from roughly 1,300 subjects provided by 6 global collaborators. A de-identified subject ID, COVID-19 status, age in years and sex were almost always included in the sample metadata. Where HLA class I and class II types were available, the types were taken from metadata supplied by the sample provider, not from assay-based typing. General conclusions and limits of the study: Clinical and demographic metadata were provided uncurated, with the amount varying by source and participant.

Inclusive of the bounding cysteine and phenylalanine, the CDR3 is 15 residues long. Solely the CDR3 DNA is kept, with 45 bases framed from the first base. Looking up the germline V gene yields CDR1 MGHRA and CDR2 YSYEKL. The germline ends are 13 bases apart after V is trimmed by 6 bases and J by 2 bases. Whole blood was collected in K2EDTA tubes by collaborating institutions according to the institutions' own protocols. For TCRbeta analysis, collaborators shipped samples as frozen whole blood, isolated PBMCs, or DNA extracted from either of those sample types. TCRbeta CDR3 regions were amplified from genomic DNA using the immunoSEQ Assay, a bias-controlled multiplex PCR. In the source study's methods: Nucleated cell counts per sample were estimated from amplification of reference gene primers within the assay. To quantify the absolute abundance of each unique TCRbeta CDR3 rearrangement, sequence reads were collapsed and filtered. For each sample, productive Simpson clonality was calculated as the square root of Simpson's diversity index over productive rearrangements. Not all clones reach the TCRdb copy of this immuneACCESS table, which keeps in-frame sequences only. Checked studies attribute under half of the gap to unresolved V genes and leave the rest unexplained. The V and J calls and clone size were taken over from that table, and D and trimming were inferred from the DNA. This sample holds about 360,000 clones; around 87% were observed only once. 3% of the sample is in the top ten clones.

Sequences were obtained from peripheral blood. This TCR came from a human donor in a cohort sampled during active COVID-19. The receptor chain draws on TRBV4-1 and TRBJ2-2; no D gene can be assigned with confidence. The CDR3 corresponds to CASREIPLNTGELFF. The bases are TGCGCCAGCAGAGAGATCCCTTTAAACACCGGGGAGCTGTTTTTT.